This T cell receptor (beta chain) was captured by sequencing in a study of blood T cell repertoires in COVID-19. The V gene's germline CDR1 is WSHSY and CDR2 SAAADI. The CDR3 sequence is 14 residues long. V lost 7 bases, J lost 5 bases, and 14 bases lay in between. The data were produced by immunoSEQ multiplex PCR, yet TCRdb's version contains in-frame clones alone and is incomplete. Altogether 85,000 to 110,000 clones are present, approximately 88% being singletons, with the ten largest covering around 3.4%. The specimen was peripheral blood. The rearrangement joins TRBV10-2 to TRBJ2-2, with D possibly TRBD1 on 5 matching bases. The sequence derives from a woman in her sixties with acute or convalescent COVID-19. In DNA, the CDR3 is TGCGCCAGCAACAGGAGAAGTGGGACCGGGGAGCTGTTTTTT. The encoded protein is CASNRRSGTGELFF.